The source of this TCR beta chain is a study of T cell responses to AZD1222 COVID-19 vaccine. Findings and caveats of the study: CD4 TCRs covered the whole spike, strongest at regions 160-218 and 743-854. Unmutated variant regions are reportedly targeted by nearly half of spike-specific TCRs. Repertoire samples came only from after the peak T cell response.

Remarks on this clone: Its antigen is undetermined.

This CDR3 comprises 16 residues. Germline-derived CDR1 and CDR2 are SGHDT and YYEEEE. Trimming removed 3 bases at V and 1 base at J, with 16 bases between. TCRdb keeps only in-frame clones here, not all; method: immunoSEQ multiplex PCR. The repertoire holds some 110,000 clones, with 85% to 95% as singletons. The chain employs TRBV5-6 and TRBJ1-1; tentative D call: TRBD1 (5 bases). The source was peripheral blood, collected on day 0 of AZD1222 vaccination. This sequence was found in an adult in good health. The CDR3 reads CASSSARAWGNTEAFF. The CDR3 DNA reads TGTGCCAGCAGCTCTGCCAGGGCTTGGGGGAACACTGAAGCTTTCTTT.